This T cell receptor (beta chain) was sequenced in a study of blood T cells in healthy people across ages. A second PCR of about 7 to 12 cycles used a sample-barcoded 5' primer and a J-beta primer mix. TCRdb re-analysed the 5' RACE reads in MiXCR, keeping a single row per CDR3 protein. The sample records about 620,000 distinct CDR3 sequences, 52% being singletons. This clonotype was seen more than once but under ten times. V was pared by 2 bases and J by 5 bases, with 3 bases of the junction left unmatched. The CDR3 sequence is 14 residues long. CDR1 and CDR2 from the germline V gene are SGHKS and YYEKEE (reference sequence).

This sequence was found in a woman at least 80 years old in good health. The J gene is TRBJ2-5, the V gene TRBV5-5, with 10 nucleotides matching TRBD1. Sequencing was performed on blood. DNA for the CDR3: TGTGCCAGCAGCTTTGCGGGACAGGGGGAGACCCAGTACTTC. It translates to CASSFAGQGETQYF.